The subject of this entry is one T cell receptor (beta chain). This clonotype has ten or more counts. This clone's antigen is unknown. Per-base qualities were not stored, and no clone one base away is much larger. Instrument used: Illumina HiSeq 1500. TCRdb itself trimmed the public reads at Q25 with fastp, ran MiXCR and retained productive beta chains. Entries that share a CDR3 protein sequence are merged under the most common genes and DNA. The sample table shows approximately 700,000 distinct CDR3 sequences, and under 40% are seen once. The ten largest clones represent around 2.6% of the sample. The record originates from a study of T cell repertoires in cytomegalovirus infection (dated by TCRdb to about 2019). For the study in its entirety: Because public TCR beta signatures pointed to carriage of CMV infection together with the matching HLA type, the HLA type of each donor mattered for the analysis. What the work shows at the level of the full study, not this receptor alone: The ex vivo response was dominated by HLA-C-restricted CMV-specific TCR beta clonotypes, which also provided the single most frequent clonotype in two of eight donors. Cumulative frequency of public TCR beta family members discriminated carriers of CMV infection plus the relevant HLA type in this cohort and an independent approximately 340-donor cohort.

CDR1 and CDR2 are drawn from the germline V gene: MDHEN, SYDVKM. The cysteine opens and the phenylalanine closes a CDR3 of 14 amino acids. The entry retains the CDR3 DNA only, 42 bases that are in frame from base 1. From V the trimming removes 8 bases and from J it removes 6 bases, while the gene matches leave 12 bases of the junction unaccounted for. This receptor was obtained from a human donor in good health (CMV status not recorded). Some clones in this sample may be carry-over from other donors' samples. The sequence is built from TRBV28 and TRBJ1-1, with 7 bases aligning to TRBD1. Input material: PBMCs. CDR3 loop: CASRLGGTRAEAFF. The DNA sequence is TGTGCCAGCCGACTAGGGGGCACTCGCGCTGAAGCTTTCTTT.